This TCR beta chain was identified in a study of blood T cell repertoires in COVID-19. Trimming took off 2 bases at V and 6 bases at J, with 14 bases between the two ends. CDR3 length: 15 residues. Germline CDR1 and CDR2: SNHLY and FYNNEI. Sequencing was performed with immunoSEQ multiplex PCR; in TCRdb, only in-frame clones are kept and a portion is missing. This table holds some 180,000 clones, around 85% found once. The specimen sequenced was PBMCs or T cells enriched from blood (not recorded which). This TCR was recovered from a man aged 35-49 years who had recovered from COVID-19. V gene TRBV2 combines with J gene TRBJ1-5; TRBD1 might be the D (6 bases). CDR3 residues: CASSETGTKGQPQHF. Here the CDR3 DNA reads TGTGCCAGCAGTGAAACCGGGACAAAGGGTCAGCCCCAGCATTTT. The full variable domain, its missing parts supplied by reference TRBV2 and TRBJ1-5, is EPEVTQTPSHQVTQMGQEVILRCVPISNHLYFYWYRQILGQKVEFLVSFYNNEISEKSEIFDDQFSVERPDGSNFTLKIRSTKLEDSAMYFCASSETGTKGQPQHFGDGTRLSIL.